The subject of this entry is one T cell receptor (beta chain). Its antigen is unknown. At one end, the junction sequence differs from germline, possibly due to a read error. The data belong to a study of blood T cells in healthy people across ages. General study findings and limits: Estimates of diversity drawn from one million T cells were considered underestimates. There were more naive CD4+ cells and higher diversity in long-lived donors than in aged donors.

Together with a sample-barcoded 5' primer, a J-beta primer mix was included in a second PCR lasting roughly 6 to 12 cycles. The template-switch adaptor was a 5' adaptor with 12 random nucleotides. It tagged each cDNA molecule. TCRdb ran MiXCR on the 5' RACE reads and lists one entry per CDR3 protein. The table shows 1.5 million to 2 million distinct CDR3 sequences, with 30% to 35% occurring only once. The germline CDR1 and CDR2 sequences are SEHNR and FQNEAQ (reference sequence). The CDR3 runs to 15 residues. Sequencing was done on a sample of blood. This receptor was obtained from a woman in her twenties or thirties in good health. This chain joins TRBV7-9 and TRBJ2-1, with no clear D. The chain's CDR3 is CTSSYGWSSYNEQFF. CDR3 bases: TGTACCAGCAGTTATGGTTGGAGCTCCTACAATGAGCAGTTCTTC. The full variable domain, its missing parts supplied by reference TRBV7-9 and TRBJ2-1, is DTGVSQNPRHKITKRGQNVTFRCDPISEHNRLYWYRQTLGQGPEFLTYFQNEAQLEKSRLLSDRFSAERPKGSFSTLEIQRTEQGDSAMYLCTSSYGWSSYNEQFFGPGTRLTVL.